The present TCR beta chain was sequenced within a study of cytomegalovirus exposure and HLA in healthy donors. The PCR made use of 60 Vbeta and 13 Jbeta primers. Produced via immunoSEQ multiplex PCR; TCRdb's table is partial and in-frame only. This table has 200,000 to 250,000 clones, 82% appearing once. Points from the study as a whole: TCR beta V- and J-gene trimming, according to a later analysis, was linked to a missense DCLRE1C variant.

For this clone: Antigen unknown.

CDR3 length: 15 residues. CDR1 is MNHNY and CDR2 is SVGAGI in the germline V gene (reference sequence). V shed 5 bases and J 2 bases; nucleotides not matched to a gene: 3. This chain joins TRBV6-6 and TRBJ2-1, with TRBD2 matching over 10 bases. Sequences were obtained from PBMCs. The sequence came from a woman aged 40 to 49 in good health and CMV-seropositive. As DNA, the CDR3 is TGTGCCAGCAGTCAAGCGGGGGGGGCCTACAATGAGCAGTTCTTC. Translating it yields CASSQAGGAYNEQFF.